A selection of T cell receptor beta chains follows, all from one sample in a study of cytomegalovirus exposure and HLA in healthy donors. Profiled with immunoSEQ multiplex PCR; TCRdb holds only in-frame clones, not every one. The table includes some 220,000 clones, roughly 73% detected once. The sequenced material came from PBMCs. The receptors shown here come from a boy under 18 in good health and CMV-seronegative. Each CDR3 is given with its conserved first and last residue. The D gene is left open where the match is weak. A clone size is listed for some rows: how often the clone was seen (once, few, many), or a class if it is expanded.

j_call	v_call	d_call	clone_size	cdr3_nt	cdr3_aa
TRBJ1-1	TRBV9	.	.	TGTGCCAGCAGCGGTCCAGGGGACACTGAAGCTTTCTTT	CASSGPGDTEAFF
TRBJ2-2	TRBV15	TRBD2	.	TGTGCCACCAGCAGTAGCGGGGGGCGGAACACCGGGGAGCTGTTTTTT	CATSSSGGRNTGELFF
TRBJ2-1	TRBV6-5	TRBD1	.	TGTGCCAGCAGTTACCGGGACAGGGATTTCAATGAGCAGTTCTTC	CASSYRDRDFNEQFF
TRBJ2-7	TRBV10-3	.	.	TGTGCCATCAGGCCCCAGGGAGGCGAGCAGTACTTC	CAIRPQGGEQYF
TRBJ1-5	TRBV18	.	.	TGTGCCAGCTCTTCTTGGGGGCCAGGCAATCAGCCCCAGCATTTT	CASSSWGPGNQPQHF
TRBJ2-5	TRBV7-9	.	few	TGTGCCAGCAGCACGGGACAAGAGACCCAGTACTTC	CASSTGQETQYF
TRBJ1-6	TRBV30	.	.	TGTGCCTGGAGTCCCATACAGTCCTATAATTCACCCCTCCACTTT	CAWSPIQSYNSPLHF
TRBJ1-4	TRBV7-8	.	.	TGTGCCAGCAGCCCGGACAGCACTAATGAAAAACTGTTTTTT	CASSPDSTNEKLFF
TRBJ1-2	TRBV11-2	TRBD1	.	TGTGCCAGCAGCTTTGGACAGGGGGCGAATGGCTACACCTTC	CASSFGQGANGYTF
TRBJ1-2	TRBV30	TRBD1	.	TGTGCCTGGAGTGGGGGACAGCACTATGGCTACACCTTC	CAWSGGQHYGYTF
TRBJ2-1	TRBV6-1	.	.	TGTGCCAGCAGTGCCCCTTTTAGCTCCTACAATGAGCAGTTCTTC	CASSAPFSSYNEQFF
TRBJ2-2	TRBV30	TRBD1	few	TGTGCCTGGACCCGGCCGGGACAGGGGGCCACCGGGGAGCTGTTTTTT	CAWTRPGQGATGELFF
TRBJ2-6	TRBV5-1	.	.	TGCGCCAGCAGCTGGACAGCTACAGGGCCGGGGGCCAACGTCCTGACTTTC	CASSWTATGPGANVLTF
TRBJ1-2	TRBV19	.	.	TGTGCCAGTAGTATCAGTATAGGCTACACCTTC	CASSISIGYTF
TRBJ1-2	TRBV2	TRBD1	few	TGTGCCAGCATCCCGGAAAGGACAGGCGGAGGCTACACCTTC	CASIPERTGGGYTF
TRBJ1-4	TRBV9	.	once	TGTGCCAGCAGCGCCGCAGGGTGGGGTGAAAAACTGTTTTTT	CASSAAGWGEKLFF
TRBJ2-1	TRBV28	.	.	TGTGCCAGCAGCCGCTTGGGCGGGAATCTTTATGAGCAGTTCTTC	CASSRLGGNLYEQFF
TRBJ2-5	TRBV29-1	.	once	TGCAGCGTGGACAGTCGAGGGACCCAGTACTTC	CSVDSRGTQYF
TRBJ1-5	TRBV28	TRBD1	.	TGTGCCAGCAGTCTAGGAGGACAGGGGGCAAGCAATCAGCCCCAGCATTTT	CASSLGGQGASNQPQHF
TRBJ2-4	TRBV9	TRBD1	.	TGTGCCAGTGCCGGGACAGACAAAAACATTCAGTACTTC	CASAGTDKNIQYF
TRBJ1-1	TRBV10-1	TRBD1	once	TGCGCCAGCAGCCCACGGACAGGGGGGTCCGCTTTCTTT	CASSPRTGGSAFF
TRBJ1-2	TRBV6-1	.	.	TGTGCCAGCAGGGGGCCAGGAACCACCTATGGCTACACCTTC	CASRGPGTTYGYTF
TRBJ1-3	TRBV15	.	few	TGTGCCACCAGCACCTTACTCCCCTCTGGAAACACCATATATTTT	CATSTLLPSGNTIYF
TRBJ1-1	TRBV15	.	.	TGTGCCACCAGCAGACTGGGGGCGACTGAAGCTTTCTTT	CATSRLGATEAFF
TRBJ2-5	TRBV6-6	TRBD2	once	TGTGCCAGCAGTTACTCGGCCGGGGGGGATGGGGAGACCCAGTACTTC	CASSYSAGGDGETQYF
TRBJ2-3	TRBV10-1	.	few	TGCGCCAGCAAAGGGCGGGACGGTACGCAGTATTTT	CASKGRDGTQYF